These 6 T cell receptor beta chains were all obtained from the same sample, sequenced in a study of blood T cell repertoires in COVID-19. Measured with immunoSEQ multiplex PCR; TCRdb has only the in-frame clones, and not every one. This table has about 77,000 clones, under 95% appearing once. The specimen sequenced was peripheral blood. Every receptor here comes from a woman aged 80 or over with active or convalescent COVID-19.

The chain's CDR3 is CASSYIRGMGTRNTEAFF. The CDR3 DNA sequence: TGTGCCAGCAGTTACATCAGGGGGATGGGGACGAGGAACACTGAAGCTTTCTTT. The chain couples TRBV6-2 or TRBV6-3 to TRBJ1-1, with 7 positions matching TRBD1. This CDR3 is built from 18 residues. Germline V CDR1 and CDR2: MNHEY, SVGEGT. V lost 2 bases and J lost 1; bases outside the gene matches: 13.

The chain uses TRBV4-1 and TRBJ1-1; a possible D gene is TRBD1 (5 bases). This CDR3 has 15 amino acids. CDR1 MGHRA and CDR2 YSYEKL come from the germline V gene. With 2 bases removed from V and 3 bases from J, the gap between germline ends came to 13 bases. Here the CDR3 DNA reads TGCGCCAGCAGCCAACCCGGGGGTGCAGACACTGAAGCTTTCTTT. It yields the protein CASSQPGGADTEAFF.

The J gene is TRBJ2-1, the V gene TRBV28; 9 bases are shared with TRBD2. The germline V gene has CDR1 MDHEN and CDR2 SYDVKM. V shed 1 base and J 5 bases; nucleotides not matched to a gene: 6. The CDR3 has 16 residues. CDR3 sequence reads: CASSLLGSGGHNEQFF. CDR3 nucleotide sequence: TGTGCCAGCAGTTTATTAGGTAGCGGGGGACACAATGAGCAGTTCTTC.

This sequence joins TRBV30 and TRBJ1-2, with D tentatively TRBD1 (5 bases). Trimming took off 4 bases at V and 8 bases at J, with 11 bases between the two ends. The CDR3 covers 11 residues. The V gene's germline CDR1 is GTSNPN and CDR2 SVGIG (reference sequence). The CDR3 sequence: CAWTTAGGYTF. CDR3 bases: TGTGCCTGGACGACGGCAGGGGGCTACACCTTC.

This chain connects TRBV19 to TRBJ1-1; no firm D call. The germline gives CDR1 LNHDA, CDR2 SQIVND (reference sequence). The CDR3 contains 16 residues. Trimming left V 2 bases short and J 4 bases short, with 17 bases between. Written as DNA, the CDR3 is TGTGCCAGTAGTATAACCATTTCTTCCCCACTCACTGAAGCTTTCTTT. This translates into CASSITISSPLTEAFF.

The chain recombines TRBV7-3 with TRBJ1-1; D not certain. The CDR3 is made up of 13 amino acids. CDR1 and CDR2 from the germline V gene are SGHTA and FQGTGA. Trimming cost V 2 bases and J 1 base, with 5 bases left between them. In DNA, the CDR3 is TGTGCCAGCAGCTTATTTAAGAACACTGAAGCTTTCTTT. Protein product: CASSLFKNTEAFF.